The 10 T cell receptor beta chains presented below share a single source sample, sequenced in a study of T-cell memory formation after mild COVID-19. From the 5' RACE reads, TCRdb called clonotypes with MiXCR, one entry per CDR3 protein. Found here are about 180,000 distinct CDR3 sequences, around 15% of them singletons; the top ten hold roughly 1.9%. Sequencing was done on a sample of PBMCs or a T cell subset sorted from them (not recorded which). All receptors derive from an adult woman who had mild COVID-19 (a few samples of this study predate the infection). Cell type and time point are not known.

This clonotype turned up a few times. The chain uses TRBV4-1 and TRBJ2-7, with D possibly TRBD2 on 5 matching bases. This CDR3 spans 20 amino acids. The ends were cut back, 0 bases at V and 4 bases at J, with 28 bases in the middle. CDR1 and CDR2 from the germline V gene are MGHRA and YSYEKL. CDR3 sequence reads: CASSQDSYVVGLTKVYEQYF. The CDR3 nucleotides are TGCGCCAGCAGCCAAGATTCATACGTGGTAGGACTGACGAAAGTTTACGAGCAGTACTTC.

The V gene is TRBV12-3 or TRBV12-4, the J gene TRBJ1-3, with D unclear. The V end was cut by 2 bases, the J end by 0 bases, with 14 bases between. The CDR3 sequence is 17 residues long. This CDR3 is CASSLRSLVLSGNTIYF. In nucleotides, the CDR3 is TGTGCCAGCAGTTTACGGAGTCTAGTTCTCTCTGGAAACACCATATATTTT.

This clonotype was detected a few times. The chain combines TRBV11-2 with TRBJ1-6; 8 bases are shared with TRBD1. After removal of 4 bases from V and 9 bases from J, the junction contained 5 bases not matched to a gene. The CDR3 loop spans 14 amino acids. The germline CDR1 and CDR2 sequences are SGHAT and FQNNGV. Here the CDR3 reads CASSSRTGLSPLHF. The CDR3 nucleotides are TGTGCCAGCAGCTCCCGGACAGGGCTTTCACCCCTCCACTTT.

This clonotype was seen only a few times. V gene TRBV29-1 combines with J gene TRBJ1-3, with D uncertain. Germline lookup yields CDR1 SQVTM and CDR2 ANQGSEA. Trimming took 6 bases from V and 0 from J, leaving 3 bases between them. This CDR3 has 11 amino acids. CDR3 sequence: CSVASGNTIYF. In nucleotides, the CDR3 is TGCAGCGTGGCCTCTGGAAACACCATATATTTT.

A few counts support this clonotype. The chain couples TRBV7-2 to TRBJ2-7; maybe TRBD1 (6 bases). Trimming removed 7 bases from V and 2 bases from J, with 15 bases in between. Germline loops: CDR1 SGHTA, CDR2 FQGNSA. The CDR3 sequence is 14 residues long. The CDR3: CASTRTGLAYEQYF. In nucleotides, the CDR3 is TGTGCCAGCACCAGAACAGGGTTGGCCTACGAGCAGTACTTC.

The genes are TRBV6-6 and TRBJ2-5, with unresolved D. V lost 6 bases and J lost 1, with 15 bases in between. The germline V gene has CDR1 MNHNY and CDR2 SVGAGI (reference sequence). The CDR3 covers 15 residues. The CDR3 loop reads CASRLKLTSQETQYF. The CDR3 DNA reads TGTGCCAGCAGACTTAAGTTGACGTCCCAAGAGACCCAGTACTTC.

This clonotype appeared a few times. The chain uses TRBV7-3 and TRBJ2-5; TRBD1 agrees at 7 bases. The CDR3 is 16 amino acids. Germline loops: CDR1 SGHTA, CDR2 FQGTGA. Trimming removed 5 bases from V and 2 bases from J; junction bases left unmatched: 11. CDR3 loop: CASSQKGTEPQETQYF. CDR3 coding DNA: TGTGCCAGCAGCCAGAAAGGGACAGAGCCACAAGAGACCCAGTACTTC.

This chain links TRBV18 with TRBJ1-3; D remains ambiguous. V lost 6 bases to trimming and J lost 0 bases, with 15 bases between them. Germline values: CDR1 KGHSH, CDR2 LQKENI. The length of the CDR3 is 16 residues. CDR3 sequence: CASSQMPLLSGNTIYF. CDR3 in DNA: TGTGCCAGCTCCCAAATGCCATTGCTCTCTGGAAACACCATATATTTT.

The chain couples TRBV12-3 or TRBV12-4 to TRBJ2-7, with a weak D call TRBD1 (6 bases). This CDR3 spans 14 amino acids. V lost 7 bases and J 4 bases, leaving 17 bases between the germline ends. DNA of the CDR3: TGTGCCAGCACCCACTCGCAGGGGTTTTACGAGCAGTACTTC. Its protein product is CASTHSQGFYEQYF.

This clonotype was seen a few times. The rearrangement joins TRBV11-2 to TRBJ2-7, with 10 bases matching TRBD2. The CDR3 is 16 amino acids. Germline-derived CDR1 and CDR2 are SGHAT and FQNNGV. Losses at the gene ends were 2 bases for V and 3 bases for J; bases not matched to a gene: 7. The CDR3 loop reads CASSLLSGRAHYEQYF. CDR3 nucleotides: TGTGCCAGCAGCTTACTAAGCGGGAGGGCCCACTACGAGCAGTACTTC.